The 26 T cell receptor beta chains in this list originate from one sample, sequenced in a study. TCRdb called the 5' RACE reads again in MiXCR, with one record for every CDR3 protein. The sample has roughly 69,000 distinct CDR3 sequences; 22% are singletons. Sequenced: memory CD4+ T cells sorted from a lymph node. Subset of the sample: memory CD4+ T cells, CD4+CD45RO+CD25-. The receptors come from a female donor with breast cancer.

Worth noting for this clonotype: Likely a read error: the CDR3 ends without its conserved phenylalanine or tryptophan. V is TRBV24-1 and J is TRBJ1-1; no clear D gene. V dropped 4 bases and J dropped 6 bases, with 5 bases sitting between them. Germline V gene sequence: CDR1 KGHDR, CDR2 SFDVKD. The CDR3 loop spans 11 amino acids. CDR3 in amino acids: CATSEGPEAFL. In nucleotides, the CDR3 is TGTGCCACCAGTGAGGGCCCTGAAGCTTTCTTG.

Remarks on this clonotype: One base away lies a much larger clone, so this may be a sequencing read error. This sequence joins TRBV5-1 and TRBJ2-2, with D unclear. The CDR3 runs 14 residues. Germline CDR1 reads SGHRS; CDR2 reads YFSETQ. The CDR3 DNA reads TGCACCAGCAGCTTGGTTCAAATCACCGGGGAGCTGTTTTTT. The encoded protein is CTSSLVQITGELFF.

This clonotype was seen ten or more times. This rearrangement joins TRBV4-1 to TRBJ2-2; D might be TRBD1 (5 bases). Deletions cut 0 bases from V and 3 bases from J, with 14 bases between. The CDR3 length is 17 residues. Germline CDR1 MGHRA, CDR2 YSYEKL. The CDR3 reads CASSQDRPGWDTGELFF. The CDR3 nucleotides are TGCGCCAGCAGCCAAGATCGGCCAGGGTGGGACACCGGGGAGCTGTTTTTT.

The gene calls are TRBV29-1 and TRBJ2-5, with 8 bases lining up with TRBD1. The V gene's germline CDR1 is SQVTM and CDR2 ANQGSEA. The CDR3 runs to 12 residues. V was pared by 4 bases and J by 5 bases, with 3 bases of the junction left unmatched. The DNA for the CDR3 is TGCAGCGTTGGACAGGGGAGGGAGACCCAGTACTTC. This translates into CSVGQGRETQYF.

This clonotype was seen a handful of times. This sequence joins TRBV5-1 and TRBJ2-1, with TRBD2 identical over 9 bases. The CDR3 has 15 residues. Trimming removed 5 bases from V and 10 bases from J; junction bases left unmatched: 13. CDR1 and CDR2 (germline): SGHRS, YFSETQ. The CDR3 region has the DNA TGCGCCAGCAGTGCCGGTGGCGGGAGGGCCTACGAGCAGTTCTTC. Protein: CASSAGGGRAYEQFF.

This clonotype was observed a handful of times. The V gene is TRBV3-1, the J gene TRBJ2-1; possibly TRBD2 for D (5 bases). This CDR3 contains 11 residues. V lost 6 bases, J lost 9 bases, and 9 bases lay in between. The V gene's germline CDR1 is LGHDT and CDR2 YNNKEL (reference sequence). CDR3 in DNA: TGTGCCAGCAGGCAACTAGGTGAGCAGTTCTTC. Translating gives CASRQLGEQFF.

The genes are TRBV5-1 and TRBJ1-2; the D gene is possibly TRBD1 (5 bases). V was shortened by 4 bases and J by 6 bases, with 16 bases between the two germline ends. The germline V gene encodes CDR1 SGHRS and CDR2 YFSETQ. The CDR3 contains 14 residues. The CDR3 DNA reads TGCGCCAGCAGCCCCCGGGACGGAACCGATGGCTACACCTTC. It encodes CASSPRDGTDGYTF.

This clonotype showed up just a few times. The chain recombines TRBV20-1 with TRBJ2-1; D is possibly TRBD2 (5 bases). The CDR3 contains 13 residues. Germline lookup yields CDR1 DFQATT and CDR2 SNEGSKA (reference sequence). The V and J ends lost 8 bases and 4 bases respectively, with 15 bases between them. The CDR3: CSPIRTSYNEQFF. DNA of the CDR3: TGCAGTCCTATCAGGACTTCTTACAATGAGCAGTTCTTC.

This chain links TRBV10-3 with TRBJ2-5; 9 bases line up with TRBD2. V was clipped by 6 bases and J by 2 bases; unmatched bases: 7. CDR1 ENHRY and CDR2 SYGVKD come from the germline V gene. The CDR3 runs 15 residues. CDR3: CAISQAGGRQETQYF. The CDR3 DNA is TGTGCCATCAGCCAAGCGGGGGGCAGACAAGAGACCCAGTACTTC.

The V call is TRBV7-2, the J call TRBJ1-4; D is perhaps TRBD1 (5 bases). V was trimmed by 2 bases and J by 8 bases, leaving 9 bases between them. The CDR3 totals 13 residues. The V gene's germline CDR1 is SGHTA and CDR2 FQGNSA. CDR3 sequence: CASSLSRVEKLFF. As DNA, the CDR3 is TGTGCCAGCAGCTTATCCAGGGTGGAAAAACTGTTTTTT.

This clonotype is a singleton in its sample. The chain combines TRBV15 with TRBJ2-1, with 7 bases lining up with TRBD1. V lost 0 bases to trimming and J lost 4 bases; unmatched junction nucleotides: 6. The CDR3 runs 16 residues. CDR1 and CDR2 from the germline V gene are LNHNV and YYDKDF (reference sequence). The CDR3 coding sequence is TGTGCCACCAGCAGAGATGTCACAGGGGCGTACAATGAGCAGTTCTTC. Amino acid sequence: CATSRDVTGAYNEQFF.

The chain employs TRBV20-1 and TRBJ1-3, with unresolved D. Germline loops: CDR1 DFQATT, CDR2 SNEGSKA (reference sequence). Trimming shortened V by 3 bases and J by 0 bases, and 9 bases separated the two germline ends. CDR3 length: 14 amino acids. The CDR3 is CSARDAGSGNTIYF. DNA for the CDR3: TGCAGTGCTAGGGACGCAGGCTCTGGAAACACCATATATTTT.

This clonotype was found a few times. The V call is TRBV4-1, the J call TRBJ1-2; D not certain. Germline V lookup: CDR1 MGHRA, CDR2 YSYEKL. Trimming removed 1 base from V and 7 bases from J, with 22 bases in between. The CDR3 consists of 17 residues. CDR3 sequence reads: CASSQGRSRGRGPGYTF. The DNA for the CDR3 is TGCGCCAGCAGCCAAGGAAGATCTAGAGGACGGGGTCCTGGCTACACCTTC.

This clonotype appeared a few times. The gene calls are TRBV7-2 and TRBJ2-3; D may be TRBD1 or TRBD2 (5 bases each). V dropped 5 bases and J dropped 7 bases, with 7 bases sitting between them. The V gene's germline CDR1 is SGHTA and CDR2 FQGNSA. This CDR3 has 11 amino acids. CDR3 DNA: TGTGCCAGCAGCGAGGGGAATACGCAGTATTTT. It yields the protein CASSEGNTQYF. The whole variable domain, remainder taken from reference TRBV7-2 and TRBJ2-3, is GAGVSQSPSNKVTEKGKDVELRCDPISGHTALYWYRQSLGQGLEFLIYFQGNSAPDKSGLPSDRFSAERTGGSVSTLTIQRTQQEDSAVYLCASSEGNTQYFGPGTRLTVL.

This clonotype was picked up a small number of times. The gene calls are TRBV5-5 and TRBJ1-1; no firm D call. V was pared by 2 bases and J by 0 bases, with 11 bases between. There are 15 residues in the CDR3. In germline, CDR1 is SGHKS, CDR2 YYEKEE (reference sequence). This CDR3 is CASSFRGIMNTEAFF. The CDR3 DNA sequence: TGTGCCAGCAGCTTCCGTGGGATTATGAACACTGAAGCTTTCTTT.

Many counts were recorded for this clonotype. Here the CDR3 DNA reads TGTGCCAGCAGCCAATTCACTAGCGGGGGGGCAGCAGATACGCAGTATTTT. Its translation: CASSQFTSGGAADTQYF. The chain recombines TRBV3-1 with TRBJ2-3, with TRBD2 matching over 13 bases. Germline lookup yields CDR1 LGHDT and CDR2 YNNKEL (reference sequence). V shed 2 bases, J shed 4 bases, and the junction held 6 bases outside the gene matches. The CDR3 is made up of 17 amino acids.

At least ten counts were recorded for this clonotype. One junction end disagrees with the germline gene, perhaps due to a read error. The chain carries TRBV12-3 or TRBV12-4 and TRBJ1-1; perhaps TRBD1 as D (5 bases). The CDR3 runs to 13 residues. The CDR3 DNA sequence: TGTGCCAGTAGTTCGGGGGTAGTGACTGAAGCTTTCTTT. Translation: CASSSGVVTEAFF.

This clonotype was seen a few times. One end of the junction does not line up with germline, which may come from a read error. This chain connects TRBV5-8 to TRBJ1-1; possibly TRBD1 for D (5 bases). Germline V gives CDR1 SGHTS, CDR2 YDEGEE. The CDR3 has 12 residues. CDR3 region: CASSLRWDSPEF. The CDR3 DNA follows: TGTGCCAGCAGCTTGCGATGGGACTCCCCGGAATTT.

This clonotype was seen many times. The chain links TRBV6-5 to TRBJ1-1; D might be TRBD1 (6 bases). Trimming removed 5 bases at V and 10 bases at J, with 17 bases between. There are 13 residues in the CDR3. CDR1 and CDR2 from the germline V gene are MNHEY and SVGAGI. The CDR3 spells CASSLNREEGAFF. The CDR3 region has the DNA TGTGCCAGCAGTCTGAACAGGGAGGAAGGAGCTTTCTTT.

V is TRBV4-1 and J is TRBJ2-7; D is undetermined. Trimming took 1 base from V and 5 from J, leaving 15 bases between them. This CDR3 has 15 amino acids. CDR1 and CDR2 from the germline V gene are MGHRA and YSYEKL. CDR3 sequence reads: CASSQGPTSRNEQYF. The CDR3 DNA follows: TGCGCCAGCAGCCAAGGACCGACCTCCCGGAACGAGCAGTACTTC.

The V call is TRBV29-1, the J call TRBJ2-1; 10 nucleotides align to TRBD2. Germline CDR1 SQVTM, CDR2 ANQGSEA. The V segment lost 2 bases and the J segment 6 bases; nucleotides outside the gene matches: 4. The CDR3 spans 14 residues. CDR3 nucleotide sequence: TGCAGCGTTGAACCTAGCGGGAGCCCCAATGAGCAGTTCTTC. Its translation: CSVEPSGSPNEQFF.

This clonotype has ten or more counts. The chain uses TRBV6-5 and TRBJ1-6; D is ambiguous. Trimming removed 2 bases at V and 14 bases at J, with 13 bases between. This CDR3 is 13 amino acids long. From germline, CDR1 is MNHEY and CDR2 SVGAGI. This CDR3 is CASSYRAADSLHF. As DNA, the CDR3 is TGTGCCAGCAGTTACCGGGCGGCTGACTCCCTCCACTTT.

The chain uses TRBV7-9 and TRBJ2-2; D might be TRBD1 (6 bases). V was trimmed by 2 bases and J by 0 bases, leaving 10 bases between them. Germline V gene data show CDR1 as SEHNR and CDR2 as FQNEAQ (reference sequence). CDR3 length: 16 amino acids. The CDR3: CASSLTQGSNTGELFF. CDR3 nucleotide sequence: TGTGCCAGCAGCTTAACACAGGGTTCGAACACCGGGGAGCTGTTTTTT.

With regard to this clonotype: No conserved phenylalanine or tryptophan is present at the end of the CDR3, so a read error is the likely explanation. This chain joins TRBV12-3 or TRBV12-4 and TRBJ1-5, with TRBD1 identical over 7 bases. V shed 6 bases and J 9 bases; nucleotides not matched to a gene: 11. This CDR3 comprises 14 residues. The CDR3 DNA reads as TGTGCCAGCAGCCAAGGACAGGTCAAGGCGCCCCAGCATGTT. The encoded protein is CASSQGQVKAPQHV.

With regard to this clonotype: This may come from a read error, since a much larger clone is one base off. The gene calls are TRBV7-2 and TRBJ2-7, with 12 bases aligning to TRBD2. Germline V gives CDR1 SGHTA, CDR2 FQGNSA. The V segment lost 4 bases and the J segment 10 bases; nucleotides outside the gene matches: 11. This CDR3 comprises 15 residues. The CDR3: CASSSLAGGQEAQYF. CDR3 DNA sequence: TGTGCCAGCAGCTCACTAGCGGGAGGCCAAGAGGCCCAGTACTTC.

This clonotype was picked up a small number of times. The J gene is TRBJ1-1, the V gene TRBV29-1, with TRBD1 matching over 9 bases. Losses at the gene ends were 7 bases for V and 1 base for J; bases not matched to a gene: 4. The CDR3 covers 13 residues. Per the germline V gene, CDR1 is SQVTM and CDR2 is ANQGSEA. The DNA for the CDR3 is TGCAGCGCCTTGGGACAGGGGAACACTGAAGCTTTCTTT. Protein product: CSALGQGNTEAFF.